This T cell receptor (beta chain) appears in the sequencing data of a study of CD8 T cells in Susac syndrome. In germline, CDR1 is SQVTM, CDR2 ANQGSEA. This CDR3 has 14 amino acids. J gave up 2 bases and V 6 bases, and 10 bases lay outside the gene matches. RNA was extracted with the RNeasy kit, and a quantity of about 0.5 to 1 ug was reverse transcribed using random hexamers. TCRdb used MiXCR to reprocess the immunoSEQ multiplex PCR reads, holding one entry per CDR3 protein. The sample lists almost 450,000 distinct CDR3 sequences, 75% to 90% occurring once. From blood CD8+ and CD4+ T cells, the TCR beta chain was sequenced. Notes on this clonotype: Its antigen is unidentified.

The study's findings and limits: As the study acknowledged, the number of individuals who were part of its TCR sequencing and HLA analysis was relatively small.

The source of this sequence is a human donor with multiple sclerosis. The J gene is TRBJ2-7, the V gene TRBV29-1; the match to TRBD1 covers 7 bases. The sample consisted of CD8+ T cells from PBMCs. The CDR3 bases are TGCAGCGTGGGGCTGTCAGGGGGACCCTACGAGCAGTACTTC. This encodes CSVGLSGGPYEQYF.